This T cell receptor beta chain derives from a study of beta chain features in type 1 diabetes. The V end was cut by 1 base, the J end by 6 bases, with 6 bases between. Germline CDR1 reads SGHNT; CDR2 reads YYREEE (reference sequence). The CDR3 is made up of 12 amino acids. General study points: Comparison showed that naive, central memory and Treg TCRB repertoires appeared more similar among patients than among healthy donors. Any HLA-type effect on TCRB rearrangement remained unresolved here. Shorter TCRB CDR3s, moderately but significantly so, marked every one of the four CD4+ subsets in Type 1 diabetes patients.

cDNA synthesis used the whole RNA isolate, giving expressed TCRB sequences. TCRdb's table, derived via immunoSEQ multiplex PCR, lists solely in-frame clones and lacks some. The sample has 250,000 to 350,000 clones, roughly 15% seen once. About 116 mL of blood, on average, came from one heparinised draw per donor. Ten or more counts support this clone. Its antigen remains unknown. The rearrangement links TRBV5-4 to TRBJ2-3; D is uncertain. Sequencing input: central memory CD4+ T cells from blood. This receptor was taken from a young man in good health. For the CDR3, the DNA is TGTGCCAGCAGCTTGTTAATGGATACGCAGTATTTT. It translates to CASSLLMDTQYF. Full variable domain (remainder filled in from reference TRBV5-4 and TRBJ2-3): ETGVTQSPTHLIKTRGQQVTLRCSSQSGHNTVSWYQQALGQGPQFIFQYYREEENGRGNFPPRFSGLQFPNYSSELNVNALELDDSALYLCASSLLMDTQYFGPGTRLTVL.